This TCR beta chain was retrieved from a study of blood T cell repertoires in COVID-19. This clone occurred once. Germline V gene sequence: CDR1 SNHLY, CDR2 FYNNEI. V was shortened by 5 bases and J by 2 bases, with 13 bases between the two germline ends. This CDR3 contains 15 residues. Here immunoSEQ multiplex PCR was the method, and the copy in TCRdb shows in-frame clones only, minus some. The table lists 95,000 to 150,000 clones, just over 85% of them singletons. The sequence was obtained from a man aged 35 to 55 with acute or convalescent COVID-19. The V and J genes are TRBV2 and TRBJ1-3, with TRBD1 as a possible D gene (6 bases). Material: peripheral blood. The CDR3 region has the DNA TGTGCCAGCAGTCTTGACAGGTTTACTGGAAACACCATATATTTT. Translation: CASSLDRFTGNTIYF.